The 2 T cell receptor beta chains listed next were all sequenced from one sample in a study of T cells in Graves' hyperthyroidism and ophthalmopathy. The TCR beta CDR3 regions underwent amplification using RNA transcripts as the source. HTBI primers were the set used in a first-round RT-PCR of the TCR CDR3. TCRdb itself ran the multiplex PCR reads through MiXCR, one entry per CDR3 protein. This sample yields about 380,000 distinct CDR3 sequences, of which roughly 12% are seen a single time; about a fifth belongs to the top ten. Sequencing was done on a sample of blood. The receptors originated from a man aged 25 to 45 with Graves' hyperthyroidism that later progressed to Graves' ophthalmopathy.

The chain employs TRBV30 and TRBJ2-4; D is unclear. The CDR3 has 15 residues. Germline V gene data show CDR1 as GTSNPN and CDR2 as SVGIG (reference sequence). The V and J ends lost 3 bases and 0 bases respectively, with 12 bases between them. The CDR3 is CAWRRGDLAKNIQYF. Written as DNA, the CDR3 is TGTGCCTGGAGGAGAGGTGATCTAGCCAAAAACATTCAGTACTTC.

This clonotype was counted a few times. The genes are TRBV4-1 and TRBJ2-2, with D perhaps being TRBD1 or TRBD2 (5 bases each). CDR1 is MGHRA, CDR2 YSYEKL, per germline. V was pared by 3 bases and J by 8 bases, with 22 bases between. The CDR3 contains 17 residues. CDR3: CASSHYRPGPLRGELFF. CDR3 DNA sequence: TGCGCCAGCAGCCATTACCGGCCGGGACCGCTAAGGGGGGAGCTGTTTTTT.